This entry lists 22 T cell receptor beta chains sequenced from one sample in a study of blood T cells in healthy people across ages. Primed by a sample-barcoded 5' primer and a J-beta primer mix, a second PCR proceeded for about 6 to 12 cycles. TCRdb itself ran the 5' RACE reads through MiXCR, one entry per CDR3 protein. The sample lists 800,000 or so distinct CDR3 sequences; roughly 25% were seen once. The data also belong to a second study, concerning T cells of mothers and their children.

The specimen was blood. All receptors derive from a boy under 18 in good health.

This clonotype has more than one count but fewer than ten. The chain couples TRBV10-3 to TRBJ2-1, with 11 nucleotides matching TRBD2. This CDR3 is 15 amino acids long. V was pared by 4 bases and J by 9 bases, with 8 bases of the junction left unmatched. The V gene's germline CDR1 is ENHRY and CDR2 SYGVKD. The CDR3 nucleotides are TGTGCCATCAGTGGGACTAGCGGGCCCCAACCTGAGCAGTTCTTC. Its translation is CAISGTSGPQPEQFF.

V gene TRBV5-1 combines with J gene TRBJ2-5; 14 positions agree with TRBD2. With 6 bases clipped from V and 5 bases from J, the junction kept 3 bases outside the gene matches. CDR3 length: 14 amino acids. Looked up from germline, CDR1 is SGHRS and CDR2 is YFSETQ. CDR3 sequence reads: CASKTSGGAETQYF. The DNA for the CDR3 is TGCGCCAGCAAGACTAGCGGGGGGGCGGAGACCCAGTACTTC. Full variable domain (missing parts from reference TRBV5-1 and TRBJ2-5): KAGVTQTPRYLIKTRGQQVTLSCSPISGHRSVSWYQQTPGQGLQFLFEYFSETQRNKGNFPGRFSGRQFSNSRSEMNVSTLELGDSALYLCASKTSGGAETQYFGPGTRLLVL.

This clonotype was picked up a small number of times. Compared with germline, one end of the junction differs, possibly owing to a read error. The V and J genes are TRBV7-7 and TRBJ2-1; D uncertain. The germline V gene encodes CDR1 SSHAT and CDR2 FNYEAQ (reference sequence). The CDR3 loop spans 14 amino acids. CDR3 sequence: CASSPRGSHNEQFF. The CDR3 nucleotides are TGTGCTAGCAGCCCGCGAGGATCGCACAATGAGCAGTTCTTC.

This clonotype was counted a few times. This CDR3 reads CSANPGQGPYGYTF. The CDR3 DNA sequence: TGCAGTGCTAATCCGGGACAGGGCCCTTATGGCTACACCTTC. V and J are TRBV20-1 and TRBJ1-2; 9 bases line up with TRBD1. Per germline, CDR1 DFQATT and CDR2 SNEGSKA (reference sequence). The CDR3 sequence is 14 residues long. J gave up 5 bases and V 4 bases, and 8 bases lay outside the gene matches.

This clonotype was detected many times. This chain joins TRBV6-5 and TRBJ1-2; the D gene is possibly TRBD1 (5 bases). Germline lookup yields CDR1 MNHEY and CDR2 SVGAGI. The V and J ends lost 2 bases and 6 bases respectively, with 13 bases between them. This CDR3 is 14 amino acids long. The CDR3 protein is CASSYRPWGDGYTF. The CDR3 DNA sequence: TGTGCCAGCAGTTACCGGCCGTGGGGGGATGGCTACACCTTC.

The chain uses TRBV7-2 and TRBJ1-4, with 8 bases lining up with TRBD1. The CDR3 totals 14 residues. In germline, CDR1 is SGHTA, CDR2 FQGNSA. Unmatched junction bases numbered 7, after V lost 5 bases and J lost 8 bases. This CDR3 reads CASSPGGAYEKLFF. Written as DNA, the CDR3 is TGTGCCAGCAGCCCAGGGGGCGCGTACGAAAAACTGTTTTTT.

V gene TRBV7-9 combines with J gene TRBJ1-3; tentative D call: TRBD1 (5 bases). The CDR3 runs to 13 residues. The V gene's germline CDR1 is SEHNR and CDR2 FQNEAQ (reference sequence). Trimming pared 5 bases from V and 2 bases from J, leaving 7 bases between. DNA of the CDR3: TGTGCCAGCAGCCCGGACACTGGAAACACCATATATTTT. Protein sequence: CASSPDTGNTIYF. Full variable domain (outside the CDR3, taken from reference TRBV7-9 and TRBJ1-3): DTGVSQNPRHKITKRGQNVTFRCDPISEHNRLYWYRQTLGQGPEFLTYFQNEAQLEKSRLLSDRFSAERPKGSFSTLEIQRTEQGDSAMYLCASSPDTGNTIYFGEGSWLTVV.

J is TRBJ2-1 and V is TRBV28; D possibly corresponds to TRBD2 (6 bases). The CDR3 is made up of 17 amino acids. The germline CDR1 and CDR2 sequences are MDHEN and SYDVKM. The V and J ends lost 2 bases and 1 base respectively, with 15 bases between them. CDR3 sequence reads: CASSLPRGGLSYNEQFF. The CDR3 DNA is TGTGCCAGCAGTTTACCGCGGGGCGGGTTGTCCTACAATGAGCAGTTCTTC.

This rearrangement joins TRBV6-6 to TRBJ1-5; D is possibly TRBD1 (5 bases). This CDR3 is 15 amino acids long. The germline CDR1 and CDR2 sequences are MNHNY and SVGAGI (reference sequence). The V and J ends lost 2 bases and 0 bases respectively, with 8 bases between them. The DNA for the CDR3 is TGTGCCAGCAGTTACGTCCAGGGTAGCAATCAGCCCCAGCATTTT. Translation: CASSYVQGSNQPQHF.

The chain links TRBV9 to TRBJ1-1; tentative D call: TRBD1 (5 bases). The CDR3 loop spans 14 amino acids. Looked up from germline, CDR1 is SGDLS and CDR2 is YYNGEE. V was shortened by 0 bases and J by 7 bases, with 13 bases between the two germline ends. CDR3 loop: CASSVDLLRGEAFF. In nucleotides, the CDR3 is TGTGCCAGCAGCGTAGATCTATTAAGGGGTGAAGCTTTCTTT.

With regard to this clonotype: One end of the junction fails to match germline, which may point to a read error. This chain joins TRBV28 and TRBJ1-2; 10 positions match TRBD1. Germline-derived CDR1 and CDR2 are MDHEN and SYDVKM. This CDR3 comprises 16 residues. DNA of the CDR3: TGTGCCAGCAGTTTTTCCCGGACAGGGGGTATTTATGGCTACCCCTTC. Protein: CASSFSRTGGIYGYPF.

The CDR3 DNA sequence: TGTGCCAGCAGTCTAACCGGGACTAGCGGGAGGGATACGCAGTATTTT. It specifies CASSLTGTSGRDTQYF. The chain carries TRBV12-3 or TRBV12-4 and TRBJ2-3, with 15 bases aligning to TRBD2. V was clipped by 5 bases and J by 6 bases; unmatched bases: 6. This CDR3 is built from 16 residues.

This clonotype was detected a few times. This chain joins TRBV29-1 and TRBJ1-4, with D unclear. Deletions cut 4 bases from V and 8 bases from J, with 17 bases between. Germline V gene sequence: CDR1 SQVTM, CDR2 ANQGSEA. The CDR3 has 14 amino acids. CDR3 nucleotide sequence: TGCAGCGTTGTGCTAAGGCAAGGGAGCGAAAAACTGTTTTTT. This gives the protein CSVVLRQGSEKLFF.

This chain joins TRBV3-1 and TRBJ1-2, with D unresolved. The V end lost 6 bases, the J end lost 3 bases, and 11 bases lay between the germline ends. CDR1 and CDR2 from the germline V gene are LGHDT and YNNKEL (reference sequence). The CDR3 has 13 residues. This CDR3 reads CASSSTLYYGYTF. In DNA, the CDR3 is TGTGCCAGCAGTTCTACTTTATACTATGGCTACACCTTC.

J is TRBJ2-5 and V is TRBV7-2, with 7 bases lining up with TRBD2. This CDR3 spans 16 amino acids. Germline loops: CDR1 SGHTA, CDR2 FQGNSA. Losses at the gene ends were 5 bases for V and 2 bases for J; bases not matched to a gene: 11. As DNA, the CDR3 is TGTGCCAGCAGCCCTGGGCCTAGCGGACTACAAGAGACCCAGTACTTC. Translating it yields CASSPGPSGLQETQYF.

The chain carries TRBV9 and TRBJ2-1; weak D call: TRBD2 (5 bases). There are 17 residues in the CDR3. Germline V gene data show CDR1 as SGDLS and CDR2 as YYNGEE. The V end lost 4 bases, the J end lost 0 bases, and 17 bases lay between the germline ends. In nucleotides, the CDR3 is TGTGCCAGCAGCCCCACTCGACTACCCAACTCCTACAATGAGCAGTTCTTC. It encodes CASSPTRLPNSYNEQFF.

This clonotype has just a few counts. The CDR3: CASSIDRLAGGNEQFF. The CDR3 DNA reads TGTGCCAGTAGTATAGATCGCCTAGCGGGGGGGAATGAGCAGTTCTTC. This sequence joins TRBV19 and TRBJ2-1; 12 nucleotides line up with TRBD2. The CDR3 spans 16 residues. With 0 bases clipped from V and 7 bases from J, the junction kept 4 bases outside the gene matches. Germline CDR1 LNHDA, CDR2 SQIVND (reference sequence).

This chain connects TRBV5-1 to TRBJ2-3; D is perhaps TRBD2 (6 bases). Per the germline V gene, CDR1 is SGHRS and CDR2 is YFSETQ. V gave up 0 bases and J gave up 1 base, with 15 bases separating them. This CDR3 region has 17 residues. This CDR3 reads CASSLALGVAGTDTQYF. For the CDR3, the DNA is TGCGCCAGCAGCTTGGCTTTAGGGGTAGCGGGCACAGATACGCAGTATTTT.

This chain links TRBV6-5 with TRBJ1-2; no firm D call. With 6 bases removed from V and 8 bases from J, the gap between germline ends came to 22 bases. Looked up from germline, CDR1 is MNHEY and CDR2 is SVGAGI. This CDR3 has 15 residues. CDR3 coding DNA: TGTGCCAGCAGCTACGTCGACCGGGCCGCACGCGGCTACACCTTC. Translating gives CASSYVDRAARGYTF.

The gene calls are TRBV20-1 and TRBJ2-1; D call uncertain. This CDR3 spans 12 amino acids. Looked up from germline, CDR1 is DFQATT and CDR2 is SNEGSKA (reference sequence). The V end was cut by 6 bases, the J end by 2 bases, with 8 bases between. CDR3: CSAASTYNEQFF. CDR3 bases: TGCAGTGCCGCATCGACCTACAATGAGCAGTTCTTC.

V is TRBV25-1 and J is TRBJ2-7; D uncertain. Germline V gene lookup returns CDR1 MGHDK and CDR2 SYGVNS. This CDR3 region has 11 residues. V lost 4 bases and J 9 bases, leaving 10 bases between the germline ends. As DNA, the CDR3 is TGTGCCAGCAGTGTAGGGTCGAGGCAGTACTTC. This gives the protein CASSVGSRQYF.

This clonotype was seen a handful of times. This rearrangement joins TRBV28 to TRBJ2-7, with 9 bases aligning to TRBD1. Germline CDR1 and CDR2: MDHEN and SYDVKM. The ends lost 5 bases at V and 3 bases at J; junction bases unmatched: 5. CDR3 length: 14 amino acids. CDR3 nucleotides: TGTGCCAGCAGTACAGGGGGCTTAATCTACGAGCAGTACTTC. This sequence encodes CASSTGGLIYEQYF.